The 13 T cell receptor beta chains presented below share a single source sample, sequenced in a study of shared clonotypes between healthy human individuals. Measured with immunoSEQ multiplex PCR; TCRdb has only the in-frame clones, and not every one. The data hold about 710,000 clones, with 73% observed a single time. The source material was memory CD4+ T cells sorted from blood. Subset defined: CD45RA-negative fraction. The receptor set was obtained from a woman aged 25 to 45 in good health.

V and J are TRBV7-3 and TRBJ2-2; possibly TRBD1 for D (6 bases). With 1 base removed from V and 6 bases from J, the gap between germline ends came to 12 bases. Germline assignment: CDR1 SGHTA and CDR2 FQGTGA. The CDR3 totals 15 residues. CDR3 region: CASSLMGASPGELFF. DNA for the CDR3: TGTGCCAGCAGCTTAATGGGGGCCTCTCCCGGGGAGCTGTTTTTT.

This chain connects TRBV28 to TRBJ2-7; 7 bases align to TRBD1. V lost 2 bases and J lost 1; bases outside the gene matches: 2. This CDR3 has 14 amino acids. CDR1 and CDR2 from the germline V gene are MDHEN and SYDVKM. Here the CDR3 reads CASSLRGQSYEQYF. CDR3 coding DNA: TGTGCCAGCAGTTTAAGGGGACAGTCCTACGAGCAGTACTTC.

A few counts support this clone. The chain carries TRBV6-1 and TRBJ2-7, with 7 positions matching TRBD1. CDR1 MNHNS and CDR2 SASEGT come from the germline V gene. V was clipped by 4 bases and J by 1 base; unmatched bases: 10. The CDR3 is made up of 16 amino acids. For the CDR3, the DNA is TGTGCCAGCAGTGTTGCACCGGGACAGCCTTCCTACGAGCAGTACTTC. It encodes CASSVAPGQPSYEQYF.

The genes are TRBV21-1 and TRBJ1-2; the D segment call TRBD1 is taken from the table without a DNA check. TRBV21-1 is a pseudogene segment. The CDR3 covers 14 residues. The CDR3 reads CASSRTDRGHGYTF. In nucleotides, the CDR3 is TGTGCCAGCAGCCGGACCGACAGGGGCCATGGCTACACCTTC.

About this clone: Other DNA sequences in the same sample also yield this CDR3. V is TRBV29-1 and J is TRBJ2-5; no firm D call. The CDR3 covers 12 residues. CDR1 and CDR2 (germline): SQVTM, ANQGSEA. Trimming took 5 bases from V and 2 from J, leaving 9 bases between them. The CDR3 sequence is CSVRTGQETQYF. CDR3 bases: TGCAGCGTTCGGACGGGTCAAGAGACCCAGTACTTC.

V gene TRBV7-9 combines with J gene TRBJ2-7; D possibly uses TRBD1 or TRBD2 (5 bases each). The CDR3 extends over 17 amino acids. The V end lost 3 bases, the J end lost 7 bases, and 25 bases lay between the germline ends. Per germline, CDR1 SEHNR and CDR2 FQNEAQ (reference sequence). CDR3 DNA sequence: TGTGCCAGCAGCTTTCAACGTAACGGGGCCCTCGCTAGAGAGCAGTACTTC. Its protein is CASSFQRNGALAREQYF. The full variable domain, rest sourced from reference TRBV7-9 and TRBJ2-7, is DTGVSQNPRHKITKRGQNVTFRCDPISEHNRLYWYRQTLGQGPEFLTYFQNEAQLEKSRLLSDRFSAERPKGSFSTLEIQRTEQGDSAMYLCASSFQRNGALAREQYFGPGTRLTVT.

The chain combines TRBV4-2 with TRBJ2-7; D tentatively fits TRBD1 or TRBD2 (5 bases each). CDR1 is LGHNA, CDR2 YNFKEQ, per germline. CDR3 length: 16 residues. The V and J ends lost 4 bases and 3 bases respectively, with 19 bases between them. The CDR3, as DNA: TGTGCCAGCAGCCCCATCCCCGGGACGGCTAGCTACGAGCAGTACTTC. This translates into CASSPIPGTASYEQYF.

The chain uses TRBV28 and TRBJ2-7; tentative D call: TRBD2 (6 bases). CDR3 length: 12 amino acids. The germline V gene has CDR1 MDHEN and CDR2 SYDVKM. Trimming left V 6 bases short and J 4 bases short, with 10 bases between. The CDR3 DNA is TGTGCCAGCAGAGTCGGGGGATACGAGCAGTACTTC. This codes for CASRVGGYEQYF.

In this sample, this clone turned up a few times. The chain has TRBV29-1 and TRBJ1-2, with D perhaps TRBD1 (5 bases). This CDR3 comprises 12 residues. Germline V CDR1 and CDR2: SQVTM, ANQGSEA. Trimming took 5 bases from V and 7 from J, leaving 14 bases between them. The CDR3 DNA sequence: TGCAGCGTTAGGGACCTTCAAGTTGGCTACACCTTC. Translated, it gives CSVRDLQVGYTF.

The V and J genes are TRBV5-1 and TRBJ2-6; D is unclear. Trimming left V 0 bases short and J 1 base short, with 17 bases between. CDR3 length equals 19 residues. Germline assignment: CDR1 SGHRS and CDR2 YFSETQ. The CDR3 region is CASSLESRSRNSGANVLTF. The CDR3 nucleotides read TGCGCCAGCAGCTTGGAGAGTAGGTCCCGCAATTCTGGGGCCAACGTCCTGACTTTC.

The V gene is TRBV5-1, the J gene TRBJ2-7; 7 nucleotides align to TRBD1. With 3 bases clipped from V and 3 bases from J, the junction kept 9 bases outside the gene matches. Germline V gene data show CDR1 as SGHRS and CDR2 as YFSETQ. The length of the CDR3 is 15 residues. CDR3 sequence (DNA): TGCGCCAGCAGCTGGACCGGGACAGAGGACTACGAGCAGTACTTC. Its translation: CASSWTGTEDYEQYF.

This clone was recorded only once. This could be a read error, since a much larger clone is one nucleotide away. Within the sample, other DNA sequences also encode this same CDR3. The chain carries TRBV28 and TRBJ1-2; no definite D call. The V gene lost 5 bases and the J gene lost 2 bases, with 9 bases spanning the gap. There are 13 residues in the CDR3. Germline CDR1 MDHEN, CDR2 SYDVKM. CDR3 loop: CASSRTENYGYTF. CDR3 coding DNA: TGTGCCAGCAGTCGGACGGAGAACTATGGCTACACCTTC.

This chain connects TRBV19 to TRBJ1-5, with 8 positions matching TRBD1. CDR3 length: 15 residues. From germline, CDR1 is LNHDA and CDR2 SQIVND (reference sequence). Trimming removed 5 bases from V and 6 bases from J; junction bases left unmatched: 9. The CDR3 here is CASSATGVAFQPQHF. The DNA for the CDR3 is TGTGCCAGTAGTGCGACAGGGGTAGCTTTTCAGCCCCAGCATTTT.